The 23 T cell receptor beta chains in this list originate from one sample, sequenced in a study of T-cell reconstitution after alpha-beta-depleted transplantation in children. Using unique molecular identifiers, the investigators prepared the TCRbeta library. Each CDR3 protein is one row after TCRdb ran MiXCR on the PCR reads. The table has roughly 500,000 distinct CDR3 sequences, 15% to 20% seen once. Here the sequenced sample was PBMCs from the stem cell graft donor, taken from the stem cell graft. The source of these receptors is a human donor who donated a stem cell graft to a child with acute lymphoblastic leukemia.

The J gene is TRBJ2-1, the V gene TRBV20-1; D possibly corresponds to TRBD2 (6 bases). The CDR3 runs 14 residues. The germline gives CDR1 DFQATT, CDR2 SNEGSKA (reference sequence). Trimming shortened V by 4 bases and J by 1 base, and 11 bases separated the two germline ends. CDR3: CSAIRGSSYNEQFF. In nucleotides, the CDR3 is TGCAGTGCTATACGGGGGTCTTCCTACAATGAGCAGTTCTTC.

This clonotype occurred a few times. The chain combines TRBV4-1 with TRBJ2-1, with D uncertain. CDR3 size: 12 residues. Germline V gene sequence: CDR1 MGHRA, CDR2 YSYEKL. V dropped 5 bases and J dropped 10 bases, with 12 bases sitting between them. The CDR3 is CASSASAMEQFF. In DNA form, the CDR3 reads TGCGCCAGCAGCGCGTCGGCTATGGAGCAGTTCTTC.

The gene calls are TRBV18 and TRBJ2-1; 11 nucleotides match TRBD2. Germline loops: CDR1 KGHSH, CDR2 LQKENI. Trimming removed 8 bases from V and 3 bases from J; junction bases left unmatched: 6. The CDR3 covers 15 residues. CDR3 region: CASRPGLAVYNEQFF. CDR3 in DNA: TGTGCCAGCCGGCCGGGACTAGCGGTCTACAATGAGCAGTTCTTC.

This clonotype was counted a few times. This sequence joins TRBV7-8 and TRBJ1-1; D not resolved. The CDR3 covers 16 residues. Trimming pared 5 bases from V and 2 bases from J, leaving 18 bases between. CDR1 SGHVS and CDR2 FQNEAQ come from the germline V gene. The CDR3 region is CASSKKKGGGNTEAFF. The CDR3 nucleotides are TGTGCCAGCAGCAAAAAAAAGGGCGGCGGTAACACTGAAGCTTTCTTT. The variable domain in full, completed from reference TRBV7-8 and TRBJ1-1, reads GAGVSQSPRYKVAKRGQDVALRCDPISGHVSLFWYQQALGQGPEFLTYFQNEAQLDKSGLPSDRFFAERPEGSVSTLKIQRTQQEDSAVYLCASSKKKGGGNTEAFFGQGTRLTVV.

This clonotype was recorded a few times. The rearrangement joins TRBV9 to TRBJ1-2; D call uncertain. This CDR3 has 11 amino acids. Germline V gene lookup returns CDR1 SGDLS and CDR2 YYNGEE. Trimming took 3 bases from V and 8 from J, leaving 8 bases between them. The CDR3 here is CASSGLYGYTF. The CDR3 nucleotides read TGTGCCAGCAGCGGACTGTACGGCTACACCTTC.

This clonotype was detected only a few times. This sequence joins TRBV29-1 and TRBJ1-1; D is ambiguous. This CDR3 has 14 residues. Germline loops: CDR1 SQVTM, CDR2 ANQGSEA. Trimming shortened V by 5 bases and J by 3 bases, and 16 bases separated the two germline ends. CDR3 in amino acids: CSVHLLRRDTEAFF. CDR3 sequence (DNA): TGCAGCGTTCACCTGCTCCGTCGGGACACTGAAGCTTTCTTT.

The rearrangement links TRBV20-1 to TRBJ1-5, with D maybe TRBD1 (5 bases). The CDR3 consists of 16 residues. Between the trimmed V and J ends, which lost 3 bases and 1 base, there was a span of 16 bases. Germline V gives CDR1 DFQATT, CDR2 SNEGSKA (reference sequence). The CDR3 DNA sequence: TGCAGTGCTAGTTCCGGAGGGGCGAAAAGCAATCAGCCCCAGCATTTT. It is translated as CSASSGGAKSNQPQHF.

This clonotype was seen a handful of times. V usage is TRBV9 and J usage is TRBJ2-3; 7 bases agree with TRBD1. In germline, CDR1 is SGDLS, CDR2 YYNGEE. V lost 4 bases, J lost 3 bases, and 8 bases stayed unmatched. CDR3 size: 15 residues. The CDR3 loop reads CASSSQDRRTDTQYF. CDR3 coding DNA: TGTGCCAGCAGCTCCCAGGACAGGCGGACAGATACGCAGTATTTT.

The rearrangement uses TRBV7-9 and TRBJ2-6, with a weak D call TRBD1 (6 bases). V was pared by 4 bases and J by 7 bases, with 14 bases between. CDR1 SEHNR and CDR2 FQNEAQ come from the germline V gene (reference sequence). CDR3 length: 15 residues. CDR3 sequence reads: CASSSGRTEANVLTF. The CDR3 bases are TGTGCCAGCAGCTCAGGGCGGACAGAAGCCAACGTCCTGACTTTC.

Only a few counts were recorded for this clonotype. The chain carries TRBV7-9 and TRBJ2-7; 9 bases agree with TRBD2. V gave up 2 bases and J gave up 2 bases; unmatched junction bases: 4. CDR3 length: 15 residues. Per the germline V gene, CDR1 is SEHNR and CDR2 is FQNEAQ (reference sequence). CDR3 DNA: TGTGCCAGCAGCTTAAGGGCTAGCGGGACCTACGAGCAGTACTTC. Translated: CASSLRASGTYEQYF.

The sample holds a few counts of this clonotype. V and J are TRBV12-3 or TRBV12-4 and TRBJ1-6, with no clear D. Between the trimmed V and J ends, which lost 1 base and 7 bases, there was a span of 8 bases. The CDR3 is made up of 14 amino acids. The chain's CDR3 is CASSLVGPNSPLHF. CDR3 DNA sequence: TGTGCCAGCAGTTTAGTAGGACCGAATTCACCCCTCCACTTT.

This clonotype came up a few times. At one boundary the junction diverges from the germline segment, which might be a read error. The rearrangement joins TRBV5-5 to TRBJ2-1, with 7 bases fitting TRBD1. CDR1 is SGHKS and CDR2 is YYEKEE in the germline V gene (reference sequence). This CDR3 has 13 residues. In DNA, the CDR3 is TGTGCCAGCACCTTGGGACAGTACAATGAGCAGTTCTTC. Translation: CASTLGQYNEQFF.

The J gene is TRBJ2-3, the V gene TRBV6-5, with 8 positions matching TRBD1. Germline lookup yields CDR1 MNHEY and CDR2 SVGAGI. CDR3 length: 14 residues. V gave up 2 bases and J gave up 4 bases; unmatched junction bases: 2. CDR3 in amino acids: CASSYLGQADTQYF. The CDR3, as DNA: TGTGCCAGCAGTTACCTGGGACAGGCAGATACGCAGTATTTT.

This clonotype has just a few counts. DNA of the CDR3: TGTGCCAGCAGTGAAACAGGGTACAATCAGCCCCAGCATTTT. Translation: CASSETGYNQPQHF. This sequence joins TRBV2 and TRBJ1-5; maybe TRBD1 (6 bases). This CDR3 has 14 amino acids. The V and J ends lost 2 bases and 3 bases respectively, with 8 bases between them. Germline V gene data show CDR1 as SNHLY and CDR2 as FYNNEI.

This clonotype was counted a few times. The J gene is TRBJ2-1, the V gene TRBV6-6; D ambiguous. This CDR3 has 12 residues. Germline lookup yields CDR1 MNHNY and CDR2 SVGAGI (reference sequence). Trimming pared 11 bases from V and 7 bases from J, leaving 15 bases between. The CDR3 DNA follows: TGTGCCTCCCGGACCCCTGCGAATGAGCAGTTCTTC. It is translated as CASRTPANEQFF.

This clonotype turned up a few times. Written as DNA, the CDR3 is TGTGCCAGCAGCTTGGTAGGGACAGGGAGGGCCAACGTCCTGACTTTC. Translation: CASSLVGTGRANVLTF. The chain employs TRBV7-6 and TRBJ2-6, with 9 bases that match TRBD1. V shed 3 bases and J 5 bases; nucleotides not matched to a gene: 5. The CDR3 totals 16 residues. Per germline, CDR1 SGHVS and CDR2 FNYEAQ.

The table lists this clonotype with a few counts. CDR3 region: CASGRAGGSDTQYF. The CDR3 nucleotides are TGTGCCAGCGGGCGAGCGGGAGGGTCAGATACGCAGTATTTT. This chain connects TRBV25-1 to TRBJ2-3; 10 nucleotides agree with TRBD2. Per germline, CDR1 MGHDK and CDR2 SYGVNS. The CDR3 loop spans 14 amino acids. V lost 8 bases to trimming and J lost 4 bases; unmatched junction nucleotides: 6.

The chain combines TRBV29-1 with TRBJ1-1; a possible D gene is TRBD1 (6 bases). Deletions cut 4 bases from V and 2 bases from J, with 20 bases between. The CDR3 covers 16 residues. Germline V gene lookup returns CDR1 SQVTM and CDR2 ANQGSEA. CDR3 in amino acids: CSVAGPGGARNTEAFF. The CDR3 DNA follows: TGCAGCGTTGCAGGCCCGGGGGGGGCAAGAAACACTGAAGCTTTCTTT.

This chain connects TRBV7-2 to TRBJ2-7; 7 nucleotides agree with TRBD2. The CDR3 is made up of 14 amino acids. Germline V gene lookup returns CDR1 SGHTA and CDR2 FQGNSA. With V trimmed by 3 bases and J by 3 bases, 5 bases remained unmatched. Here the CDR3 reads CASSLGGEVYEQYF. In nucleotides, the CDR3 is TGTGCCAGCAGCTTGGGGGGGGAGGTCTACGAGCAGTACTTC.

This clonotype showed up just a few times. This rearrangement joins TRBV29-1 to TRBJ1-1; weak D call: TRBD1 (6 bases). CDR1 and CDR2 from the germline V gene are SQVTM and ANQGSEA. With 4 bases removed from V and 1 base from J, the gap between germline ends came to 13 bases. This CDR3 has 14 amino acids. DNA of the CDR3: TGCAGCGTTGTTGTCTCCAGGGGGAACACTGAAGCTTTCTTT. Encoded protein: CSVVVSRGNTEAFF.

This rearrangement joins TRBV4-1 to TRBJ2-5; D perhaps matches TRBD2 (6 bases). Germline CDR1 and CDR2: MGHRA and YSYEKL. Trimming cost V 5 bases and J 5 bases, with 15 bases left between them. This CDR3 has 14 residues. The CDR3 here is CASSNRGFSETQYF. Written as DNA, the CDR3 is TGCGCCAGCAGCAACCGGGGGTTCAGCGAGACCCAGTACTTC.

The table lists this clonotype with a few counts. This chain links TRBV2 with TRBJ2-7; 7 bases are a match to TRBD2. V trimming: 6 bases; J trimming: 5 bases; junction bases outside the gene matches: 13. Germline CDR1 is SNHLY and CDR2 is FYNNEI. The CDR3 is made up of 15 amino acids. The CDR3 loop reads CASRGPAGVPNEQYF. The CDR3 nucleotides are TGTGCCAGCAGAGGGCCGGCGGGAGTGCCCAACGAGCAGTACTTC.

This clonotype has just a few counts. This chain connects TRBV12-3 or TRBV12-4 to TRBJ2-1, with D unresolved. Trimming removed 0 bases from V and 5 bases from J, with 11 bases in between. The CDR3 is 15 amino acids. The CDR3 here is CASSLAPLANNEQFF. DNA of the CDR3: TGTGCCAGCAGTTTAGCCCCCCTGGCAAACAATGAGCAGTTCTTC.